These T cell receptor beta chains were read from a single sample in a study of low-dose radiotherapy and immunotherapy resistance in tumors. One entry per CDR3 protein results from TCRdb running MiXCR on the reads. This table holds about 91,000 distinct CDR3 sequences, about 20% found once. The input for sequencing was PBMCs, taken after low-dose radiotherapy plus immunotherapy. These receptors originate from a female donor with ovarian cancer. Both conserved end residues are trimmed from each CDR3. Each record gives: V gene, J gene, D gene, CDR3 protein. D genes are given only for firm matches.

TRBV11-1	TRBJ2-3	NA	ASSPRDLTDTQY
TRBV2	TRBJ2-4	NA	ASSEEVADRAKNIQY
TRBV5-4	TRBJ2-1	TRBD2	ASTFFGGGYNEQF
TRBV2	TRBJ1-4	NA	ASSEGFGAYNEKLF
TRBV25-1	TRBJ2-4	NA	ASSEFWQGGAGTNIQY
TRBV15	TRBJ1-1	NA	ATEAQEAMRGTEAF
TRBV11-3	TRBJ2-7	TRBD2	ASSSFSGSFYEQY
TRBV20-1	TRBJ2-7	TRBD2	SASRTSGSANYEQY
TRBV3-1	TRBJ2-5	NA	ASSQAGTVGETQY
TRBV3-1	TRBJ2-5	TRBD2	ASSPGRVGFQETQY
TRBV6-2/TRBV6-3	TRBJ2-3	TRBD2	ASRFLAGGTDTQY
TRBV2	TRBJ2-7	NA	ASSVNYEQY
TRBV11-2	TRBJ2-6	NA	ASSPVIGGLGASSGANVLT
TRBV7-8	TRBJ2-2	TRBD2	ASSSRTSGSWNTGELF
TRBV5-6	TRBJ2-2	NA	ASSPGATENTGELF
TRBV11-1	TRBJ2-5	TRBD1	ASSPGQGQGTQY
TRBV7-8	TRBJ2-7	TRBD2	ASSLGGGTSGGTYEQY
TRBV6-1	TRBJ1-5	NA	ATRGNSNQPQH
TRBV6-8	TRBJ2-2	NA	ASSTTEGTGELF
TRBV2	TRBJ2-5	NA	ASGANSRQTQY
TRBV28	TRBJ1-5	NA	ASSSLRNQPQH
TRBV11-1	TRBJ2-7	TRBD2	ASSRTSASYEQY
TRBV29-1	TRBJ2-3	NA	SVEKGDSTDTQY
TRBV10-3	TRBJ2-2	NA	AITAGRNTGELF
TRBV5-1	TRBJ2-3	NA	ASSLPGDTQY
TRBV7-2	TRBJ2-2	NA	ASSLSGEGTGELF
TRBV12-3/TRBV12-4	TRBJ1-3	NA	ASSLGPGTGNTIY
TRBV10-3	TRBJ2-7	TRBD1	AISEGDRGSEQY
TRBV3-1	TRBJ2-7	TRBD2	ASSQALAGDHEQY
TRBV4-1	TRBJ2-7	TRBD1	ASSQGTGPAYEQY
TRBV5-1	TRBJ1-2	NA	ASSLDIDYGYT
TRBV6-5	TRBJ1-6	NA	ASSYKVMGSPLH